The 12 T cell receptor beta chains below all came from one sample that was sequenced in a study of CD8 T cells in Susac syndrome. A quantity of roughly 0.5 to 1 ug RNA underwent reverse transcription using random hexamers. In TCRdb, the immunoSEQ multiplex PCR reads were re-called with MiXCR into one record per CDR3 protein. The profile shows just over 150,000 distinct CDR3 sequences, 85% to 95% of them singletons. Material: CD8+ T cells from PBMCs. The receptors shown here come from a human donor with multiple sclerosis.

V is TRBV11-3 and J is TRBJ2-5, with TRBD1 identical over 7 bases. Germline CDR1 reads SGHNT; CDR2 reads YENEEA. The CDR3 has 14 amino acids. The J segment lost 2 bases and the V segment lost 5 bases, leaving 5 bases of the junction unmatched. The CDR3 reads CASSHRDSQETQYF. DNA for the CDR3: TGTGCCAGCAGCCACCGGGACAGTCAAGAGACCCAGTACTTC.

The chain carries TRBV13 and TRBJ1-1; 10 bases map to TRBD1. CDR1 PRHDT and CDR2 FYEKMQ come from the germline V gene (reference sequence). The CDR3 has 14 amino acids. V shed 4 bases and J 6 bases; nucleotides not matched to a gene: 5. CDR3 in amino acids: CASSSGTGASEAFF. CDR3 DNA: TGTGCCAGCAGCTCCGGGACAGGGGCTTCTGAAGCTTTCTTT.

This sequence joins TRBV3-1 and TRBJ1-5, with a weak D call TRBD1 (6 bases). CDR1 and CDR2 (germline): LGHDT, YNNKEL (reference sequence). The length of the CDR3 is 15 residues. The V end was cut by 0 bases, the J end by 7 bases, with 13 bases between. The CDR3 DNA is TGTGCCAGCAGCCAAGACCCAGGGGCGAAGCAGCCCCAGCATTTT. Protein product: CASSQDPGAKQPQHF. The variable domain in full, completed from reference TRBV3-1 and TRBJ1-5, reads DTAVSQTPKYLVTQMGNDKSIKCEQNLGHDTMYWYKQDSKKFLKIMFSYNNKELIINETVPNRFSPKSPDKAHLNLHINSLELGDSAVYFCASSQDPGAKQPQHFGDGTRLSIL.

The genes are TRBV7-9 and TRBJ2-7, with TRBD2 matching over 11 bases. The CDR3 loop spans 16 amino acids. Looked up from germline, CDR1 is SEHNR and CDR2 is FQNEAQ (reference sequence). J was trimmed by 4 bases and V by 5 bases; bases with no gene match: 10. In DNA, the CDR3 is TGTGCCAGCAGCGACATAGGGACTAGCGGAAAATACGAGCAGTACTTC. Translation gives CASSDIGTSGKYEQYF.

The chain recombines TRBV20-1 with TRBJ2-5; 9 nucleotides align to TRBD1. The germline V gene has CDR1 DFQATT and CDR2 SNEGSKA (reference sequence). CDR3 length: 11 amino acids. The ends lost 6 bases at V and 8 bases at J; junction bases unmatched: 4. DNA for the CDR3: TGCAGTGCCCGGACAGGGGCAACCCAGTACTTC. Protein product: CSARTGATQYF.

The chain combines TRBV4-3 with TRBJ2-3; tentative D call: TRBD2 (6 bases). From germline, CDR1 is LGHNA and CDR2 YSLEER. The CDR3 spans 15 residues. The germline V and J ends were trimmed by 0 bases and 4 bases, with 11 bases remaining between them. CDR3 region: CASSQDTEGADTQYF. DNA of the CDR3: TGCGCCAGCAGCCAAGATACGGAGGGTGCAGATACGCAGTATTTT.

V usage is TRBV15 and J usage is TRBJ1-1, with 9 bases matching TRBD1. Germline CDR1 LNHNV, CDR2 YYDKDF (reference sequence). J gave up 6 bases and V 0 bases, and 11 bases lay outside the gene matches. The CDR3 runs 17 residues. CDR3 sequence (DNA): TGTGCCACCAGCAGAGATCGGACGGGACAGGGAATGGCTGAAGCTTTCTTT. Translated: CATSRDRTGQGMAEAFF.

The V gene is TRBV27, the J gene TRBJ1-5; a possible D gene is TRBD1 (6 bases). This CDR3 is built from 14 residues. The germline gives CDR1 MNHEY, CDR2 SMNVEV (reference sequence). The V gene lost 6 bases and the J gene lost 1 base, with 10 bases spanning the gap. The CDR3 here is CASRAGGSNQPQHF. The CDR3 DNA is TGTGCCAGCAGGGCCGGGGGCAGCAATCAGCCCCAGCATTTT.

The chain couples TRBV7-3 to TRBJ2-1; D unresolved. V was cut by 4 bases and J by 8 bases, with 12 bases left in between. CDR1 SGHTA and CDR2 FQGTGA come from the germline V gene. The CDR3 contains 13 residues. The CDR3 here is CASSSPTGDEQFF. DNA of the CDR3: TGTGCCAGCAGCTCTCCCACTGGGGATGAGCAGTTCTTC.

The J gene is TRBJ2-1, the V gene TRBV13, with a possible D match to TRBD2 (5 bases). V was pared by 0 bases and J by 10 bases, with 13 bases between. The germline CDR1 and CDR2 sequences are PRHDT and FYEKMQ (reference sequence). The CDR3 consists of 14 residues. CDR3 sequence reads: CASSLGTGSKEQFF. CDR3 bases: TGTGCCAGCAGCTTAGGCACGGGGTCCAAGGAGCAGTTCTTC.

The chain recombines TRBV13 with TRBJ2-1; D is possibly TRBD1 (6 bases). Trimming shortened V by 2 bases and J by 6 bases, and 11 bases separated the two germline ends. Germline CDR1 is PRHDT and CDR2 is FYEKMQ (reference sequence). This CDR3 has 14 residues. The CDR3 DNA follows: TGTGCCAGCAGCTTAAGGGGACACCCCAATGAGCAGTTCTTC. This encodes CASSLRGHPNEQFF.

This chain links TRBV6-1 with TRBJ2-7; D might be TRBD1 (5 bases). Germline V gene sequence: CDR1 MNHNS, CDR2 SASEGT. The CDR3 is 12 amino acids. The V gene lost 5 bases and the J gene lost 5 bases, with 10 bases spanning the gap. Written as DNA, the CDR3 is TGTGCCAGCAGTTCAGGGTACCACGAGCAGTACTTC. Translating it yields CASSSGYHEQYF.